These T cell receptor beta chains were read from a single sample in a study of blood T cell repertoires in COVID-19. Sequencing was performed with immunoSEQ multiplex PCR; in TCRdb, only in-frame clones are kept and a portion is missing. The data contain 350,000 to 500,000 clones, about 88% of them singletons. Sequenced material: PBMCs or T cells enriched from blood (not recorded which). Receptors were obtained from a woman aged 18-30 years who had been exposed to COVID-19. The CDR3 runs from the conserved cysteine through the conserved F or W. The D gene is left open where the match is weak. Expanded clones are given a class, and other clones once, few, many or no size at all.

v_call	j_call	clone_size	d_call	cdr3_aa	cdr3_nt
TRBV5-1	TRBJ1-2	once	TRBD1	CASSFGDRGGYTF	TGCGCCAGCAGCTTTGGGGACAGGGGAGGCTACACCTTC
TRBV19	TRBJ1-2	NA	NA	CASSIIGTVYGYTF	TGTGCCAGTAGTATAATTGGGACTGTGTATGGCTACACCTTC
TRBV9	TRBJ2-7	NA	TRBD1	CASSAEQGAGEQYF	TGTGCCAGCAGCGCCGAACAGGGGGCGGGCGAGCAGTACTTC
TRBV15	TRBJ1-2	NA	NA	CATSRDRATGGSYGYTF	TGTGCCACCAGCAGAGATAGGGCCACCGGCGGGTCCTATGGCTACACCTTC
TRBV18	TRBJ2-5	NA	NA	CASSVGTAQETQYF	TGTGCCAGCTCAGTCGGAACAGCCCAAGAGACCCAGTACTTC
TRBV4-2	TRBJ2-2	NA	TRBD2	CASSQDRTSGELFF	TGTGCCAGCAGCCAAGATCGGACTAGCGGGGAGCTGTTTTTT
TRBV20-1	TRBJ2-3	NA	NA	CSASTETDTQYF	TGCAGTGCTAGTACGGAGACAGATACGCAGTATTTT
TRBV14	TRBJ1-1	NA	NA	CASSLLTRKAFF	TGTGCCAGCAGCCTATTAACGAGAAAGGCTTTCTTT
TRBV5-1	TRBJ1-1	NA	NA	CASSLAPRGEGTEAFF	TGCGCCAGCAGCTTGGCCCCGAGGGGGGAGGGCACTGAAGCTTTCTTT
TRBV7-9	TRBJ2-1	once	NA	CASSPRDSAKNEQFF	TGTGCCAGCAGCCCCCGTGATAGCGCAAAAAATGAGCAGTTCTTC
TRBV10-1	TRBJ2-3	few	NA	CASSQGGTDTQYF	TGCGCCAGCAGCCAAGGGGGCACAGATACGCAGTATTTT
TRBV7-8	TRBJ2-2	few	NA	CASSLTIGELFF	TGTGCCAGCAGCTTAACTATCGGGGAGCTGTTTTTT
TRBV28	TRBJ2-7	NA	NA	CASSSTGSSSYEQYF	TGTGCCAGCAGCTCGACTGGGTCTAGCTCCTACGAGCAGTACTTC
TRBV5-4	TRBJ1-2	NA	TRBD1	CASSSTGTDGGYTF	TGTGCCAGCAGCTCGACCGGGACAGATGGCGGCTACACCTTC
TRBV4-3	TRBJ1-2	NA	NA	CASSQVWRQGDGYTF	TGCGCCAGCAGCCAAGTGTGGCGGCAGGGCGACGGCTACACCTTC
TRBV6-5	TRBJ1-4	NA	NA	CASRPQRGTNEKLFF	TGTGCCAGCAGGCCACAACGGGGAACTAATGAAAAACTGTTTTTT
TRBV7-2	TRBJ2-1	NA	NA	CASRPLLANEQFF	TGTGCCAGCAGGCCCCTCTTAGCTAATGAGCAGTTCTTC
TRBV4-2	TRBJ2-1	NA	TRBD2	CASSQTGTSGGPSYNEQFF	TGTGCCAGCAGCCAAACCGGGACTAGCGGGGGTCCCTCCTACAATGAGCAGTTCTTC
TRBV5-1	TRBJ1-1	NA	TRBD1	CASSLAGGSGEAFF	TGCGCCAGCAGCTTGGCAGGGGGCTCAGGGGAAGCTTTCTTT
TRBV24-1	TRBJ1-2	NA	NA	CATSRGNYGYTF	TGTGCCACCAGTCGGGGGAACTATGGCTACACCTTC
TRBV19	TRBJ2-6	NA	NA	CATTPGSHSGANVLTF	TGTGCCACCACACCGGGAAGCCACTCTGGGGCCAACGTCCTGACTTTC
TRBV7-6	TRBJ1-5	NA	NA	CASSHGSSGPYGNQPQHF	TGTGCCAGCAGCCATGGGTCCTCAGGGCCATACGGCAATCAGCCCCAGCATTTT
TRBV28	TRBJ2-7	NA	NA	CASSSTGVYEQYF	TGTGCCAGCAGCTCAACGGGGGTTTACGAGCAGTACTTC
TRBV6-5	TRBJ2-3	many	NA	CASRRTATDTQYF	TGTGCCAGCAGACGTACCGCGACAGATACGCAGTATTTT
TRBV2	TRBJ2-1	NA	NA	CASSVRNEQFF	TGTGCCAGCAGTGTTCGCAATGAGCAGTTCTTC
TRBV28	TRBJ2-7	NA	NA	CASSLWGGYEQYF	TGTGCCAGCAGTTTATGGGGGGGCTACGAGCAGTACTTC
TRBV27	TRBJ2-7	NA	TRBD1	CASRPGTGSAEQYF	TGTGCCAGCAGACCCGGGACAGGGTCCGCCGAGCAGTACTTC
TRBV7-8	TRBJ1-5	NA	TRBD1	CASSGDRDYQPQHF	TGTGCCAGCAGCGGGGACAGGGATTATCAGCCCCAGCATTTT
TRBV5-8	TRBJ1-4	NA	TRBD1	CASSPGTGGNLEKLFF	TGTGCCAGCAGCCCCGGGACAGGGGGGAATTTAGAAAAACTGTTTTTT
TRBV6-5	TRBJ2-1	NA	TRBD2	CASSIQAGTEFF	TGTGCCAGCAGTATCCAAGCGGGGACCGAGTTCTTC
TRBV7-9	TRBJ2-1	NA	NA	CASSLEQSRYNEQFF	TGTGCCAGCAGCTTAGAACAGTCCCGGTACAATGAGCAGTTCTTC
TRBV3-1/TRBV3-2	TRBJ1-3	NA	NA	CASSQMTDSGNTIYF	TGTGCCAGCAGCCAAATGACAGACTCTGGAAACACCATATATTTT
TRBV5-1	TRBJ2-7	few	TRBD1	CASSTGTDPIDEQYF	TGCGCCAGCAGTACCGGGACAGATCCTATAGACGAGCAGTACTTC
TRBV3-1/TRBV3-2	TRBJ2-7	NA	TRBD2	CASSQIPTSGPIPYEQYF	TGTGCCAGCAGCCAAATACCGACTAGCGGCCCTATTCCCTACGAGCAGTACTTC
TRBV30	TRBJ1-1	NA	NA	CAWSPMNTEAFF	TGTGCCTGGAGTCCAATGAACACTGAAGCTTTCTTT
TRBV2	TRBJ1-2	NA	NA	CASSTGEVNYGYTF	TGTGCCAGCAGCACCGGGGAGGTTAACTATGGCTACACCTTC
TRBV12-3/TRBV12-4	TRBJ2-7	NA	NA	CASSFIAGEQYF	TGTGCCAGCAGTTTCATCGCGGGGGAGCAGTACTTC
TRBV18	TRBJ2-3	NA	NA	CASSLESGSRTDTQYF	TGTGCCAGCTCACTCGAATCCGGGTCACGCACAGATACGCAGTATTTT
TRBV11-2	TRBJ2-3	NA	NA	CASSLAVGGNTQYF	TGTGCCAGCAGTTTGGCGGTAGGGGGTAATACGCAGTATTTT
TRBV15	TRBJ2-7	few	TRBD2	CATSPERGVSYEQYF	TGTGCCACCAGCCCCGAGCGGGGGGTATCCTACGAGCAGTACTTC
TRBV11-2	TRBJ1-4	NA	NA	CASSLAGHSEKLFF	TGTGCCAGCAGCTTAGCTGGTCACAGTGAAAAACTGTTTTTT
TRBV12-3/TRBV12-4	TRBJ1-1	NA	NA	CASRISGEAFF	TGTGCCAGCCGTATCTCCGGGGAAGCTTTCTTT
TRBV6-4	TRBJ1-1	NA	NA	CASSVQANTEAFF	TGTGCCAGCAGTGTACAGGCGAACACTGAAGCTTTCTTT
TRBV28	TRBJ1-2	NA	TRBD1	CASSPDLGGGGVYGYTF	TGTGCCAGCAGTCCAGATCTCGGTGGAGGGGGCGTCTATGGCTACACCTTC
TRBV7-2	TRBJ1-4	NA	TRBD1	CASSLAGQGGNEKLFF	TGTGCCAGCAGCTTAGCCGGACAGGGAGGGAATGAAAAACTGTTTTTT